The entry below describes one TCR beta chain. The antigen remains undetermined. This entry comes from a study of blood T cells in healthy people across ages. Whole-study findings and limits: Across the age range, TCR beta diversity per million T cells fell in a roughly linear way.

Germline CDR1 is LGHNA and CDR2 is YSLEER. V lost 5 bases and J lost 6, with 17 bases in between. The CDR3 is 16 amino acids. The second PCR ran about 6 to 11 cycles with a sample-barcoded 5' primer and J-beta primers. From the 5' RACE reads, TCRdb called clonotypes with MiXCR, one entry per CDR3 protein. The sample includes about 840,000 distinct CDR3 sequences, around 29% seen only once; the top ten take 9.5% to 13%. Donors each provided about 10 milliliters of peripheral blood. These data also featured in a second study, about T cells of mothers and their children. Turning to that study: Reads obtained per mother exceeded 9 million TCR beta CDR3 reads, with roughly 3 million obtained per child.

The TCR originated in a woman aged 35 to 49 in good health. The chain couples TRBV4-3 to TRBJ1-6; no clear D. Sample: blood. This CDR3 reads CASSSSRSSTNSPLHF. DNA of the CDR3: TGCGCCAGCAGCTCGAGTCGGAGTTCAACTAATTCACCCCTCCACTTT.